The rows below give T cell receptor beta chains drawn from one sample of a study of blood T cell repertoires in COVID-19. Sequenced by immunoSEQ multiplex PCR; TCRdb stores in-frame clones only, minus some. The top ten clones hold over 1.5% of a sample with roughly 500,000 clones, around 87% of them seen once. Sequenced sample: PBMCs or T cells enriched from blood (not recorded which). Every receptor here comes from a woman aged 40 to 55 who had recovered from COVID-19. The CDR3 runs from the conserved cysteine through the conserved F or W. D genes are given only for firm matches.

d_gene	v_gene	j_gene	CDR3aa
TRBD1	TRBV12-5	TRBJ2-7	CASGLVYGTVSFYEQYF
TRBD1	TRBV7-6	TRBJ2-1	CASSGTGEFVFNEQFF
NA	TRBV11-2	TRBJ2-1	CASSVRRGSSYNEQFF
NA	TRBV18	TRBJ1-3	CASSPYTTSSGNTIYF
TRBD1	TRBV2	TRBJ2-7	CASSGDRETYEQYF
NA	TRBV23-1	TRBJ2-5	CASSQLPPVGGTETQYF
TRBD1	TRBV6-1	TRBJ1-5	CASSEMGQLSNQPQHF
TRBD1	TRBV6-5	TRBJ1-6	CASRYRGPGSPLHF
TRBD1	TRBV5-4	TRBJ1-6	CASSRTGTGVSPLHF
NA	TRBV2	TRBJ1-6	CASEELVLNSPLHF
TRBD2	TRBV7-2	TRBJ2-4	CASSLVREGGIQYF
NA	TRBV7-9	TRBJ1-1	CASSLAEQGSVEAFF
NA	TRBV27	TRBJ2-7	CASSFLTPLAELNYEQYF
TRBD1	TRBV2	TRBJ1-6	CATSPSQGARTPLHF
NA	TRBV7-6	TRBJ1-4	CASSQEVRAANEKLFF
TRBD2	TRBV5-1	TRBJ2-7	CASSAEGEREAYEQYF
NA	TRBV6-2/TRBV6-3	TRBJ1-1	CASSYSGTVMNTEAFF
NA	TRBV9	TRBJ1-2	CASSVESGKYGYTF
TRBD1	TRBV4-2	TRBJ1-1	CASSLPRWDRGTEAFF
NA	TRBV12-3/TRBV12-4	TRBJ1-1	CASSQGGNTEAFF
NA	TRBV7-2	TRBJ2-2	CASSFGASATGELFF
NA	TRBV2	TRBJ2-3	CASSPLAPTDTQYF
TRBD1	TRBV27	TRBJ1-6	CASSLLRGQDSPLHF
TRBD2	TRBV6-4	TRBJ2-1	CASRRGGSENDEQFF
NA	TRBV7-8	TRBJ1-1	CASRDGGFLEAFF
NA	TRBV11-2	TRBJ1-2	CASSERIWEGLSGYTF
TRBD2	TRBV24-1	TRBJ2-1	CATSDSGTRFSINEQFF
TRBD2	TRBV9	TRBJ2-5	CASSVGSGPGESQETQYF
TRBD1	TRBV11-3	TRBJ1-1	CASSGDSVNTEAFF
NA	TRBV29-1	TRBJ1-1	CSVRVWTEAFF
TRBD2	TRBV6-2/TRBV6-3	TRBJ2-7	CASSYPRIAGGTYEQYF
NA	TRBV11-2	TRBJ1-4	CASSLDGYSGEKLFF
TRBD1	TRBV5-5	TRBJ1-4	CASSSRTGNNEKLFF
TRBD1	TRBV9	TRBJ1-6	CASSQRQGFDSPLHF
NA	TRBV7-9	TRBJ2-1	CASSFDSLSSYNEQFF
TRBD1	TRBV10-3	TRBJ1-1	CAISPGTGGAYTEAFF
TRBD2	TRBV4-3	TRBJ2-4	CASSQDRLAGVGNIQYF
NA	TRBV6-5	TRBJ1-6	CASSYSSGNSPLHF
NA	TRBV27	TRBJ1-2	CASSLGQNYGYTF
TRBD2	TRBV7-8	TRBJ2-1	CASSHGLAKYNEQFF
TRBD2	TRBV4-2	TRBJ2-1	CASSQAAGGTYNEQFF
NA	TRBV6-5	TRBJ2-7	CASAPGEFYEQYF
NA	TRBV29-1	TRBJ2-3	CSVAPGIRPDTQYF